The T cell receptor beta chain under discussion was sequenced for a study of CXCR3 chemokines and chemotherapy response in bladder cancer (dated by TCRdb to between 2021 and 2024). The study in broad terms: The study tested whether activity of the CXCR3 chemokine system within human bladder cancer tumors predicted response to chemotherapy.

Library method: PCR. Sequencing instrument: Illumina HiSeq 2500. The public reads were reanalyzed by TCRdb: fastp trimming at Q25, MiXCR alignment, in-frame beta chains only. Rows merge per CDR3 protein into single entries with the most common DNA and genes. For this sample the table gives a few thousand distinct CDR3 sequences, of which around 7.4% were detected only once. The ten biggest clones cover around 33% of the sample. This clonotype has at least ten counts. Its antigen has not been determined. No qualities accompany the bases; no much larger clone lies one base away. The CDR3, cysteine through phenylalanine, is 15 amino acids long. Only the CDR3 region is kept as DNA, spanning 45 bases read in frame from base 1. V sheds 10 bases and J sheds 5 bases, leaving 23 bases between their ends. The germline V gene (reference sequence) supplies CDR1 LNHDA and CDR2 SQIVND.

The TCR was taken from a human donor with bladder cancer that responded to neoadjuvant chemotherapy. The sequence links TRBV19 to TRBJ2-5, and possibly TRBD2, on 6 matching bases. This material was collected from a patient whose treatment included neoadjuvant chemotherapy. The DNA sequence is TGTGCCACCACTACTGGCGGGGCCTGGGGGGAGACCCAGTACTTC. It translates as CATTTGGAWGETQYF.